This T cell receptor (beta chain) was found in a study of tumor and adjacent non-tumor tissue in lung cancer. Looking at the study overall: The patients, approximately 9 men and five or six women, were 31 to 76 with stage I to III disease. On average, productive TCRbeta reads reached roughly 4 million per sample.

This clonotype has ten or more counts. The CDR3 has 15 amino acids. The germline V gene encodes CDR1 MDHEN and CDR2 SYDVKM. V was clipped by 3 bases and J by 3 bases, with 15 bases between them. Three rounds of nested PCR, following a modified ARM-PCR protocol, produced the TCRbeta library. TCRdb reprocessed the multiplex PCR reads via MiXCR and lists one record per CDR3 protein. The sample carries some 68,000 distinct CDR3 sequences, around 82% recorded once. RNA was extracted from bulk tissue without any cell sorting. This non-tumor lung sample came from over 3 cm beyond the tumor edge. The sequencing sample was made of distant non-tumor lung tissue. This receptor was obtained from a man between 60 and 75 years old with non-small cell lung cancer. This chain joins TRBV28 and TRBJ2-7, with TRBD1 as a possible D gene (6 bases). The CDR3 DNA sequence: TGTGCCAGCAGTTTGCAGGGGCTTGGAGTCTACGAGCAGTACTTC. Protein sequence: CASSLQGLGVYEQYF.